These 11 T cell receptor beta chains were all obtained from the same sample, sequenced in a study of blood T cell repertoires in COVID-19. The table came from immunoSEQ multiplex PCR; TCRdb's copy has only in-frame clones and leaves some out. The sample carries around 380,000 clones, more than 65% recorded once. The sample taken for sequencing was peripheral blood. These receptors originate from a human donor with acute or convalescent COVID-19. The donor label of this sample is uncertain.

This CDR3 reads CASSQPLGLAGVGTDTQYF. The CDR3 DNA follows: TGCGCCAGCAGCCAACCCCTGGGACTAGCGGGAGTAGGGACAGATACGCAGTATTTT. The rearrangement joins TRBV4-1 to TRBJ2-3, with 14 bases matching TRBD2. The CDR3 covers 19 residues. The V segment lost 2 bases and the J segment 3 bases; nucleotides outside the gene matches: 10. CDR1 is MGHRA and CDR2 is YSYEKL in the germline V gene.

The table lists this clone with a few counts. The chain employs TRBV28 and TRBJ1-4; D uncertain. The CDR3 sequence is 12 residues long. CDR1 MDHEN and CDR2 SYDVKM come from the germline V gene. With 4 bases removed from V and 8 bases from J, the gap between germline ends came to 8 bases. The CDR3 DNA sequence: TGTGCCAGCAGTTATCACGGGGAAAAACTGTTTTTT. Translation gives CASSYHGEKLFF.

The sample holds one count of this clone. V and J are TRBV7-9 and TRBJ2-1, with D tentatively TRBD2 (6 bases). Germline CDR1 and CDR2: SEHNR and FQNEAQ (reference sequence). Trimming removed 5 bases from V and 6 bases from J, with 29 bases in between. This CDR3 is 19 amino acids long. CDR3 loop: CASSQIKVQGGITVNEQFF. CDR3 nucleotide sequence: TGTGCCAGCAGCCAGATAAAGGTCCAGGGAGGCATTACAGTCAATGAGCAGTTCTTC.

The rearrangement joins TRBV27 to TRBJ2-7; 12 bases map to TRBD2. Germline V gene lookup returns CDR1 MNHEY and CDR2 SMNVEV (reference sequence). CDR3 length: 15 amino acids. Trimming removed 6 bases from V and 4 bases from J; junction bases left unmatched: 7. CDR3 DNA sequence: TGTGCCAGCAGCCGGACTAGCGGGGATTCATACGAGCAGTACTTC. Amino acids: CASSRTSGDSYEQYF.

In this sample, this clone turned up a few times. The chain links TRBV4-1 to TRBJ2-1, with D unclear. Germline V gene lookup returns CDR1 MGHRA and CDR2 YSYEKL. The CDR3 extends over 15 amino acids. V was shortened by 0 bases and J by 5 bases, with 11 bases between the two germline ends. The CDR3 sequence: CASSQDRFKNNEQFF. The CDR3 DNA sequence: TGCGCCAGCAGCCAAGACCGGTTCAAAAACAATGAGCAGTTCTTC.

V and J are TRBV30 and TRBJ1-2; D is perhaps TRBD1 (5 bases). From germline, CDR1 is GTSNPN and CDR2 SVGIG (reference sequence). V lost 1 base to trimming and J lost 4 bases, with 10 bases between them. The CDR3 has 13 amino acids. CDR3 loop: CAWSGQTVYGYTF. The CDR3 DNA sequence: TGTGCCTGGAGTGGCCAGACAGTCTATGGCTACACCTTC.

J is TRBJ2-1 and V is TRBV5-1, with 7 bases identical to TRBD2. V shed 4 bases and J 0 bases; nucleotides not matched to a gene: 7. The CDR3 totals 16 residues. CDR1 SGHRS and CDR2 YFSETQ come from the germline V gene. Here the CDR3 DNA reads TGCGCCAGCAGCAGGGAGGGGACCCGCTCCTACAATGAGCAGTTCTTC. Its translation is CASSREGTRSYNEQFF.

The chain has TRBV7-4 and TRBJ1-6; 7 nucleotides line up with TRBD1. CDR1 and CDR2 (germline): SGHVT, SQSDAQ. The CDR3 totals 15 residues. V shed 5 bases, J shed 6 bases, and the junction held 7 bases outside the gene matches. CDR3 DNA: TGTGCCAGCAGCGAGAGACAGGGACGTAATTCACCCCTCCACTTT. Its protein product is CASSERQGRNSPLHF.

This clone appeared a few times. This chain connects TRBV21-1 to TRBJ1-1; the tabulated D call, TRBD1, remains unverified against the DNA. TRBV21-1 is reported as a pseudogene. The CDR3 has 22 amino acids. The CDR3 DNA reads TGTGCCAGCAGCAATAATGAAGGACAGGGAAAGAAGGGGGACAGAAGAGGCACTGAAGCTTTCTTT. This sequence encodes CASSNNEGQGKKGDRRGTEAFF.

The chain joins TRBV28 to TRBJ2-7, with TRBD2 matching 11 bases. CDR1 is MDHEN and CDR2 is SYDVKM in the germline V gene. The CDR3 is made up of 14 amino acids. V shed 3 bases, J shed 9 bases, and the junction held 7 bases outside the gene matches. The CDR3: CASSFSSGGSVQYF. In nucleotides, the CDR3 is TGTGCCAGCAGTTTTTCTAGCGGGGGGAGTGTGCAGTACTTC.

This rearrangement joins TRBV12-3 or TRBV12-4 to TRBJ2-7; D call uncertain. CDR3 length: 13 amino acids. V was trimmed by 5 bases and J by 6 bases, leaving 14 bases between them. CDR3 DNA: TGTGCCAGCAGTCTGGCTGACGGCGGCGAGCAGTACTTC. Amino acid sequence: CASSLADGGEQYF.